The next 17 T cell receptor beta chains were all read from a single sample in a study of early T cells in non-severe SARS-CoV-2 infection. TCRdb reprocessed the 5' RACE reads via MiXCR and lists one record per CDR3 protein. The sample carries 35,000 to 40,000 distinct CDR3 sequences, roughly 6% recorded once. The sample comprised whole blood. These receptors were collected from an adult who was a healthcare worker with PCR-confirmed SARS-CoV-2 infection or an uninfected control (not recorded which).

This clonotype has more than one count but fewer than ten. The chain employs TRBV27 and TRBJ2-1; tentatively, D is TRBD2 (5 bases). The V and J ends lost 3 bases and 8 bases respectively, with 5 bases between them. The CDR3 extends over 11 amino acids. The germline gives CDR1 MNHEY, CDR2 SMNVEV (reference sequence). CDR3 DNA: TGTGCCAGCAGTTTCGGGGATGAGCAGTTCTTC. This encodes CASSFGDEQFF.

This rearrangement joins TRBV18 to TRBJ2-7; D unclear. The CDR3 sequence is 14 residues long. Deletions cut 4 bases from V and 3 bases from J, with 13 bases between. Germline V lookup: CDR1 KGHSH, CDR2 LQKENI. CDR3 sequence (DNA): TGTGCCAGCTCACTGCTCCGGGTCGACTACGAGCAGTACTTC. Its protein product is CASSLLRVDYEQYF.

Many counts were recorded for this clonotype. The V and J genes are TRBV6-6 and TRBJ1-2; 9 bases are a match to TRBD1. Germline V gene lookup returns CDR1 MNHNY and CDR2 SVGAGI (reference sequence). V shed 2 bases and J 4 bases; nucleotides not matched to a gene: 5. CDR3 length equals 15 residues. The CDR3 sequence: CASSYGTGSGYGYTF. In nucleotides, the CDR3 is TGTGCCAGCAGTTACGGGACAGGGAGTGGCTATGGCTACACCTTC.

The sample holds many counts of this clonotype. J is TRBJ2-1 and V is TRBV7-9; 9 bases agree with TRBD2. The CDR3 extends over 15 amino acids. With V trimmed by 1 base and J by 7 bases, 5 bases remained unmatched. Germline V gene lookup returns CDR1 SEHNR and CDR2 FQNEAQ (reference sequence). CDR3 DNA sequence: TGTGCCAGCAGCTTAGTTGCTAGCGGGAAGAATGAGCAGTTCTTC. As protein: CASSLVASGKNEQFF.

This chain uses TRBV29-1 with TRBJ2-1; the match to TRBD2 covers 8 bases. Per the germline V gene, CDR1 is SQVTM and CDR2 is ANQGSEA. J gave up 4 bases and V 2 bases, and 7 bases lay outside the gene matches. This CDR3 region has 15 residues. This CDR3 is CSVELVTSDYNEQFF. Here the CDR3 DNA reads TGCAGCGTTGAATTGGTGACTAGCGATTACAATGAGCAGTTCTTC.

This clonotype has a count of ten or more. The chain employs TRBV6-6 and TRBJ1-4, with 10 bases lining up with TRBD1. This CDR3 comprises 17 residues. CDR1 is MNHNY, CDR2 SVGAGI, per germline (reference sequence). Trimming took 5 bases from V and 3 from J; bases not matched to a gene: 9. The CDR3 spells CASSGGGQGVSNEKLFF. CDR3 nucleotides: TGTGCCAGCAGTGGAGGTGGACAGGGGGTATCTAATGAAAAACTGTTTTTT.

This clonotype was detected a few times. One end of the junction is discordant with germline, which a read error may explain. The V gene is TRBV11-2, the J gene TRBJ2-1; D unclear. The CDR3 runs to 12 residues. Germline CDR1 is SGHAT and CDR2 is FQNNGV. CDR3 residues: CASSLEVGPQFF. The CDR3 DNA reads TGTGCCAGCAGCCTAGAGGTCGGGCCTCAGTTCTTC.

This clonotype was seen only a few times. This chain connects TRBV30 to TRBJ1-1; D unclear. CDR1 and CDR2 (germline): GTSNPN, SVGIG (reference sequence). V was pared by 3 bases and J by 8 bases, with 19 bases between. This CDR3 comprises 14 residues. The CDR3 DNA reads TGTGCCTGGAGAGGTCTGCGGGGAAGGGTGGAAGCTTTCTTT. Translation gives CAWRGLRGRVEAFF.

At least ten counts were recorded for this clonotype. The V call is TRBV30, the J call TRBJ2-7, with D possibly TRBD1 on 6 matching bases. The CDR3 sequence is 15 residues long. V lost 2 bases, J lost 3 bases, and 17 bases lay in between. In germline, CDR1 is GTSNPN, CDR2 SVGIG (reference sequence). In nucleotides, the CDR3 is TGTGCCTGGAGTTTAGGTTCGGGACAATACTACGAGCAGTACTTC. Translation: CAWSLGSGQYYEQYF. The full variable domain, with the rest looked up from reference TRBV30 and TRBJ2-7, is SQTIHQWPATLVQPVGSPLSLECTVEGTSNPNLYWYRQAAGRGLQLLFYSVGIGQISSEVPQNLSASRPQDRQFILSSKKLLLSDSGFYLCAWSLGSGQYYEQYFGPGTRLTVT.

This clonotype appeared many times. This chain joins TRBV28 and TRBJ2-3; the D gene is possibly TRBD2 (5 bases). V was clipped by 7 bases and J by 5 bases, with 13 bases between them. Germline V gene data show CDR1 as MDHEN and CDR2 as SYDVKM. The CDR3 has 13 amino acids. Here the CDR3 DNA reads TGTGCCAGCATCCCCTACGCGGGAGATACGCAGTATTTT. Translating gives CASIPYAGDTQYF.

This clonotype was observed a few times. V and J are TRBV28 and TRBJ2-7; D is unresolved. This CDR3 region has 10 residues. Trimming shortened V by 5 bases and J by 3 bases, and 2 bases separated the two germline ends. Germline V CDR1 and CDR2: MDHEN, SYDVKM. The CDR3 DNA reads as TGTGCCAGCAGTCGCTACGAGCAGTACTTC. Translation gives CASSRYEQYF.

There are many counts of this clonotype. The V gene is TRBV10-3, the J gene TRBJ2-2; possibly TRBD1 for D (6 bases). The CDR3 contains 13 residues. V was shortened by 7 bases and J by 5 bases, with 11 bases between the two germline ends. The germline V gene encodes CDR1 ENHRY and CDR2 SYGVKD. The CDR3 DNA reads TGTGCCATCAAGTACAGGGATACCGGGGAGCTGTTTTTT. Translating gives CAIKYRDTGELFF.

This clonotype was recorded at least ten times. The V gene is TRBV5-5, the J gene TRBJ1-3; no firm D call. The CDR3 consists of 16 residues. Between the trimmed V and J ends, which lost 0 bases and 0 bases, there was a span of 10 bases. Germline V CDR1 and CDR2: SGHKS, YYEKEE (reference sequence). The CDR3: CASSLGQTSSGNTIYF. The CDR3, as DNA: TGTGCCAGCAGCTTGGGCCAGACGAGCTCTGGAAACACCATATATTTT.

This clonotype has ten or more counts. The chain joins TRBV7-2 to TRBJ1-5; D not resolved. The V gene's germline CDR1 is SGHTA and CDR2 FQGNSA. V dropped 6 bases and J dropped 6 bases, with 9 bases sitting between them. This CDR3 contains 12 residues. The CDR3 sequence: CASSGVSQPQHF. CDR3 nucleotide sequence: TGTGCCAGCAGTGGGGTGTCTCAGCCCCAGCATTTT.

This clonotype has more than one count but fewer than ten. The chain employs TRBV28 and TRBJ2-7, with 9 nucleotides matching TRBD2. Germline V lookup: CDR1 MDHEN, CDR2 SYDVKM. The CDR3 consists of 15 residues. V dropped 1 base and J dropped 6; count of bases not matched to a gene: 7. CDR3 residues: CASSLSGGLASEQYF. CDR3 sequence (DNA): TGTGCCAGCAGTTTATCCGGGGGACTAGCCTCCGAGCAGTACTTC.

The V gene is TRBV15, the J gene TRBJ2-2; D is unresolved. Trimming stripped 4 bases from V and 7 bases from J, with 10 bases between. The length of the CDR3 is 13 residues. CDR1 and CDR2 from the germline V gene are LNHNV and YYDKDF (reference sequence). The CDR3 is CATSNLQVGELFF. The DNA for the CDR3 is TGTGCCACCAGCAACCTCCAGGTCGGGGAGCTGTTTTTT.

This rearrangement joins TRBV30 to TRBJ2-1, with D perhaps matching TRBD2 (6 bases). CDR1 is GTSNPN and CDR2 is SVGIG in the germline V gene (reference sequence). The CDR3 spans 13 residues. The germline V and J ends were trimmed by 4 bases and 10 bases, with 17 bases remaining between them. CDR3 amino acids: CAWTPRRDSEQFF. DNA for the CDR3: TGTGCCTGGACTCCCCGCCGGGACTCCGAGCAGTTCTTC.